One sample yielded the 20 T cell receptor beta chains listed below, sequenced in a study of blood T cell repertoires in COVID-19. The assay was immunoSEQ multiplex PCR, and TCRdb's table has in-frame clones only and misses some. Of about 160,000 clones listed, approximately 90% are singletons. The sample taken for sequencing was peripheral blood. These receptors originate from a man aged 18 to 35 with COVID-19, enrolled during active disease.

The chain recombines TRBV9 with TRBJ2-5; 8 nucleotides match TRBD1. The germline V gene has CDR1 SGDLS and CDR2 YYNGEE. The CDR3 covers 15 residues. V lost 0 bases to trimming and J lost 3 bases; unmatched junction nucleotides: 4. The CDR3 coding sequence is TGTGCCAGCAGCGTAGGGGGACAGGTTAAAGAGACCCAGTACTTC. This codes for CASSVGGQVKETQYF.

J is TRBJ1-1 and V is TRBV2, with D maybe TRBD1 (5 bases). Germline V gene data show CDR1 as SNHLY and CDR2 as FYNNEI. V shed 5 bases and J shed 1 base, with 11 bases lying between them. The CDR3 contains 14 residues. This CDR3 is CASSHRRPNTEAFF. CDR3 DNA: TGTGCCAGCAGTCACAGGAGACCGAACACTGAAGCTTTCTTT.

The chain carries TRBV7-2 and TRBJ2-1; TRBD1 matches 7 bases. The ends lost 3 bases at V and 6 bases at J; junction bases unmatched: 8. The germline V gene has CDR1 SGHTA and CDR2 FQGNSA. The CDR3 totals 15 residues. CDR3 coding DNA: TGTGCCAGCAGCTTCGACAGGGAAGCTTTCAATGAGCAGTTCTTC. Translating gives CASSFDREAFNEQFF.

The V call is TRBV24-1, the J call TRBJ2-7; 8 bases are a match to TRBD2. Germline assignment: CDR1 KGHDR and CDR2 SFDVKD. Germline trimming cut 9 bases from V and 7 bases from J; bases unmatched to any gene: 10. The CDR3 runs to 13 residues. CDR3 loop: CATRGSGTGEQYF. CDR3 nucleotides: TGTGCCACCCGGGGTAGCGGGACCGGTGAGCAGTACTTC.

CDR3 DNA: TGTGCCAGCAGCTCGATGAGGGGAGGAGACTATGGCTACACCTTC. Translating it yields CASSSMRGGDYGYTF. The chain is built from TRBV5-8 and TRBJ1-2; perhaps TRBD1 as D (5 bases). In germline, CDR1 is SGHTS, CDR2 YDEGEE. The ends were cut back, 3 bases at V and 3 bases at J, with 15 bases in the middle. This CDR3 is built from 15 residues.

The gene calls are TRBV25-1 and TRBJ2-2, with TRBD1 identical over 9 bases. This CDR3 is built from 15 residues. Germline lookup yields CDR1 MGHDK and CDR2 SYGVNS. The trim removed 6 bases at V and 4 bases at J, leaving 6 bases unmatched. CDR3 nucleotide sequence: TGTGCCAGCAGCCGACAGGGGGTCGCCACCGGGGAGCTGTTTTTT. Translation: CASSRQGVATGELFF.

This chain joins TRBV4-3 and TRBJ1-2; the D is unclear. The CDR3 covers 14 residues. Trimming stripped 0 bases from V and 4 bases from J, with 9 bases between. Per germline, CDR1 LGHNA and CDR2 YSLEER. The CDR3 reads CASSQDSGSYGYTF. The CDR3 nucleotides are TGCGCCAGCAGCCAAGATTCAGGCTCCTATGGCTACACCTTC.

This chain connects TRBV14 to TRBJ1-1, with TRBD1 identical over 8 bases. J was trimmed by 0 bases and V by 2 bases; bases with no gene match: 5. Germline V gives CDR1 SGHDN, CDR2 FVKESK. This CDR3 is built from 16 residues. The CDR3 protein is CASSQYTGGMNTEAFF. The CDR3 nucleotides are TGTGCCAGCAGCCAATATACAGGGGGTATGAACACTGAAGCTTTCTTT. Drawing the rest from reference TRBV14 and TRBJ1-1, the complete variable domain is EAGVTQFPSHSVIEKGQTVTLRCDPISGHDNLYWYRRVMGKEIKFLLHFVKESKQDESGMPNNRFLAERTGGTYSTLKVQPAELEDSGVYFCASSQYTGGMNTEAFFGQGTRLTVV.

The chain recombines TRBV2 with TRBJ1-6, with 9 bases matching TRBD1. This CDR3 has 14 residues. The junction had 8 bases not matched to a gene; V was cut back by 5 bases and J by 12 bases. The germline CDR1 and CDR2 sequences are SNHLY and FYNNEI. The CDR3 reads CASSSPGQGRPLHF. In DNA, the CDR3 is TGTGCCAGCAGTTCGCCGGGACAGGGTCGACCCCTCCACTTT.

The chain combines TRBV19 with TRBJ2-7, with 10 bases that match TRBD1. Germline V gene sequence: CDR1 LNHDA, CDR2 SQIVND (reference sequence). Trimming took 5 bases from V and 3 from J; bases not matched to a gene: 7. CDR3 size: 15 residues. CDR3 amino acids: CASSSPGQGNYEQYF. CDR3 nucleotide sequence: TGTGCCAGTAGTTCACCGGGACAGGGGAACTACGAGCAGTACTTC. Full variable domain (remainder filled in from reference TRBV19 and TRBJ2-7): DGGITQSPKYLFRKEGQNVTLSCEQNLNHDAMYWYRQDPGQGLRLIYYSQIVNDFQKGDIAEGYSVSREKKESFPLTVTSAQKNPTAFYLCASSSPGQGNYEQYFGPGTRLTVT.

V and J are TRBV7-3 and TRBJ2-5; 9 bases align to TRBD2. From germline, CDR1 is SGHTA and CDR2 FQGTGA. This CDR3 region has 16 residues. V lost 5 bases to trimming and J lost 4 bases; unmatched junction nucleotides: 11. CDR3 bases: TGTGCCAGCAGCCCGCAGGCTAGCGGGGTTGGAGAGACCCAGTACTTC. It codes for CASSPQASGVGETQYF.

The V and J genes are TRBV19 and TRBJ1-5, with no clear D. V lost 5 bases and J lost 2, with 4 bases in between. The CDR3 runs to 12 residues. Looked up from germline, CDR1 is LNHDA and CDR2 is SQIVND (reference sequence). As DNA, the CDR3 is TGTGCCAGTAGTCGGGGCAATCAGCCCCAGCATTTT. Protein product: CASSRGNQPQHF.

The V call is TRBV6-1, the J call TRBJ1-5; no reliable D call. There are 13 residues in the CDR3. The germline gives CDR1 MNHNS, CDR2 SASEGT. V was shortened by 2 bases and J by 9 bases, with 11 bases between the two germline ends. DNA for the CDR3: TGTGCCAGCAGTGAACAGGAAGTCCGGCCCCAGCATTTT. Residues: CASSEQEVRPQHF.

The chain joins TRBV28 to TRBJ2-1; the D gene is possibly TRBD1 (6 bases). This CDR3 has 15 amino acids. V gave up 3 bases and J gave up 7 bases, with 16 bases separating them. In germline, CDR1 is MDHEN, CDR2 SYDVKM. The CDR3 is CASSFIVQGLNEQFF. The CDR3 DNA follows: TGTGCCAGCAGTTTTATAGTACAGGGTTTGAATGAGCAGTTCTTC.

The gene calls are TRBV7-2 and TRBJ1-1; the match to TRBD1 covers 10 bases. CDR1 and CDR2 (germline): SGHTA, FQGNSA. This CDR3 region has 14 residues. J gave up 3 bases and V 3 bases, and 1 base lay outside the gene matches. CDR3 sequence (DNA): TGTGCCAGCAGCTTTGGACAGGGGGACACTGAAGCTTTCTTT. Its protein product is CASSFGQGDTEAFF.

The V call is TRBV9, the J call TRBJ2-2; 10 positions agree with TRBD2. The CDR3 extends over 14 amino acids. From germline, CDR1 is SGDLS and CDR2 YYNGEE. V shed 3 bases and J 10 bases; nucleotides not matched to a gene: 6. CDR3 bases: TGTGCCAGCAGCGCCGGGACTAGCGATGTGGAGCTGTTTTTT. It yields the protein CASSAGTSDVELFF. Full variable domain (remainder filled in from reference TRBV9 and TRBJ2-2): DSGVTQTPKHLITATGQRVTLRCSPRSGDLSVYWYQQSLDQGLQFLIQYYNGEERAKGNILERFSAQQFPDLHSELNLSSLELGDSALYFCASSAGTSDVELFFGEGSRLTVL.

The rearrangement links TRBV29-1 to TRBJ1-5; D uncertain. Trimming took 7 bases from V and 2 from J, leaving 18 bases between them. Germline V CDR1 and CDR2: SQVTM, ANQGSEA. This CDR3 has 15 residues. In DNA, the CDR3 is TGCAGCGCCTCAGACGGGGTGTTAGGCAATCAGCCCCAGCATTTT. Protein: CSASDGVLGNQPQHF.

The chain joins TRBV9 to TRBJ2-1; 8 nucleotides align to TRBD2. Germline loops: CDR1 SGDLS, CDR2 YYNGEE. The CDR3 consists of 12 residues. J lost 15 bases, V lost 4 bases, and 9 bases had no gene match. The CDR3 region has the DNA TGTGCCAGCAGCCCCGGGGGGGATTTAGCGTTCTTC. This sequence encodes CASSPGGDLAFF.

The chain couples TRBV9 to TRBJ2-1; 9 bases fit TRBD2. CDR1 and CDR2 (germline): SGDLS, YYNGEE. This CDR3 comprises 15 residues. With 0 bases clipped from V and 5 bases from J, the junction kept 3 bases outside the gene matches. The CDR3 reads CASSVEASGNNEQFF. The CDR3 DNA is TGTGCCAGCAGCGTAGAAGCTAGCGGGAACAATGAGCAGTTCTTC.

The chain couples TRBV7-8 to TRBJ2-1; D may be TRBD2 (5 bases). Trimming left V 5 bases short and J 6 bases short, with 20 bases between. This CDR3 has 16 residues. Germline assignment: CDR1 SGHVS and CDR2 FQNEAQ. CDR3 DNA sequence: TGTGCCAGCAGCCCAACGCCGGGGAGAACACCCAATGAGCAGTTCTTC. Amino acid sequence: CASSPTPGRTPNEQFF.